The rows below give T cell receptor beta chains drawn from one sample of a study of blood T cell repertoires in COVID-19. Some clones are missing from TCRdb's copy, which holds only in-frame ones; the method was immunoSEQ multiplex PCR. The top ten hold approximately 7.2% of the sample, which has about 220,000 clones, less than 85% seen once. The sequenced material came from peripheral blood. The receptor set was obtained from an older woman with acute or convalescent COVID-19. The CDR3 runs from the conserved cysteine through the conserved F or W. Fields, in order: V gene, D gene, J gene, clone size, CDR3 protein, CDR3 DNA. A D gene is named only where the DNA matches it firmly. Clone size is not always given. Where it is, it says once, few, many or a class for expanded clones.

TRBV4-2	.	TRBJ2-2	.	CASSLNTGELFF	TGTGCCAGCAGCTTAAACACCGGGGAGCTGTTTTTT
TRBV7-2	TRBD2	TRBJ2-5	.	CASSLPTSGGALKTQYF	TGTGCCAGCAGCTTACCTACTAGCGGGGGGGCCTTAAAGACCCAGTACTTC
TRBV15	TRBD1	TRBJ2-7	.	CATSVQGVKDEQYF	TGTGCCACCAGCGTACAGGGGGTCAAGGACGAGCAGTACTTC
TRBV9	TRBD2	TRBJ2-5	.	CASSVGSGGETQYF	TGTGCCAGCAGCGTAGGCAGCGGGGGGGAGACCCAGTACTTC
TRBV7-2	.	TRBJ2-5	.	CASSFFAGRQYF	TGTGCCAGCAGCTTTTTTGCGGGTCGGCAGTACTTC
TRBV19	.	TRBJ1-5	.	CASRPNRASQPQHF	TGTGCCAGTCGGCCGAACAGGGCTAGTCAGCCCCAGCATTTT
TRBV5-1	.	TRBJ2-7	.	CASSRPSDEQYF	TGCGCCAGCAGCAGGCCAAGCGACGAGCAGTACTTC
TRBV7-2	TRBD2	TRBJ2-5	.	CASSTRLAAAETQYF	TGTGCCAGCAGCACACGACTAGCGGCGGCAGAGACCCAGTACTTC
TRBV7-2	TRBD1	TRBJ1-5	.	CASSKGQPYSNQPQHF	TGTGCCAGCAGCAAGGGACAGCCTTATAGCAATCAGCCCCAGCATTTT
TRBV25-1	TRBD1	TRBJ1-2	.	CASSEWGTGHYGYTF	TGTGCCAGCAGTGAATGGGGGACAGGGCACTATGGCTACACCTTC
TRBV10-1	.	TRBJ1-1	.	CASSPGGGARENTEAFF	TGCGCCAGCAGCCCGGGCGGGGGGGCGCGGGAGAACACTGAAGCTTTCTTT
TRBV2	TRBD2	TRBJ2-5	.	CASSPGLAGGPKTQYF	TGTGCCAGCAGCCCCGGACTAGCGGGGGGGCCCAAGACCCAGTACTTC
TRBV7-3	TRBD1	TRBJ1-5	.	CASAGDRNQPQHF	TGTGCCAGCGCAGGGGACAGAAATCAGCCCCAGCATTTT
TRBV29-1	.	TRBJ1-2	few	CSVSEGRYGYTF	TGCAGCGTGAGCGAGGGTCGATACGGCTACACCTTC
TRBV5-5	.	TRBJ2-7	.	CASSLTGTYEQYF	TGTGCCAGCAGCTTGACGGGAACCTACGAGCAGTACTTC
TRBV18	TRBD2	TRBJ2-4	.	CASSPWTSGGPGAKNIQYF	TGTGCCAGCTCACCTTGGACTAGCGGGGGGCCTGGAGCCAAAAACATTCAGTACTTC
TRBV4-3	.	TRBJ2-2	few	CASSQASAGELFF	TGCGCCAGCAGCCAAGCTAGCGCCGGGGAGCTGTTTTTT
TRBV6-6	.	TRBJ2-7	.	CASSPVTGNEQYF	TGTGCCAGCAGCCCCGTGACAGGTAACGAGCAGTACTTC
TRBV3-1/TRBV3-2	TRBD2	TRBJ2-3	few	CASSQGSASGGTDTQYF	TGTGCCAGCAGCCAAGGATCGGCTAGCGGGGGCACAGATACGCAGTATTTT
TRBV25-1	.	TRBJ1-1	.	CASSGSPVTGTEAFF	TGTGCCAGCAGCGGGTCCCCGGTAACAGGCACTGAAGCTTTCTTT
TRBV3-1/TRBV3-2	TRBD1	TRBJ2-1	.	CASRARGGTGTNEQFF	TGTGCCAGCAGGGCAAGGGGGGGGACAGGGACCAATGAGCAGTTCTTC
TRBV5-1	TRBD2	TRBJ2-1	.	CASSMSGTSSYNEQFF	TGCGCCAGCAGCATGTCCGGGACTAGCTCCTACAATGAGCAGTTCTTC
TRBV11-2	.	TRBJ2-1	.	CASSLTTTSYNEQFF	TGTGCCAGCAGCTTGACTACTACCTCCTACAATGAGCAGTTCTTC
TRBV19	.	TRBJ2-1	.	CASSIGRGAYNEQFF	TGTGCCAGTAGTATTGGCAGGGGGGCTTACAATGAGCAGTTCTTC
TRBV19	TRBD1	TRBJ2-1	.	CASSMRDSGWNEQFF	TGTGCCAGTAGTATGAGGGACAGCGGTTGGAATGAGCAGTTCTTC
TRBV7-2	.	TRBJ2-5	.	CASSLEGVVSRETQYF	TGTGCCAGCAGCTTAGAGGGGGTAGTAAGTCGAGAGACCCAGTACTTC
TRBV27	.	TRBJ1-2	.	CASSSHRLYGYTF	TGTGCCAGCAGCTCCCACAGGCTCTATGGCTACACCTTC
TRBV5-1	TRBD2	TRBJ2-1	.	CASSVSLAGGYNEQFF	TGCGCCAGCAGCGTCTCGCTAGCGGGGGGCTACAATGAGCAGTTCTTC
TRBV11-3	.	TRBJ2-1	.	CASSPTSFNEQFF	TGTGCCAGCAGCCCGACTAGTTTCAATGAGCAGTTCTTC
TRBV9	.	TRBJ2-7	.	CASSPLGDSSYEQYF	TGTGCCAGCAGCCCTCTCGGAGACAGCTCCTACGAGCAGTACTTC
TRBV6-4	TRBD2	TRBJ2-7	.	CASSTSGDYEQYF	TGTGCCAGCAGTACTAGCGGGGACTACGAGCAGTACTTC
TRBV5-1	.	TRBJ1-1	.	CASSLGRVNRDEAFF	TGCGCCAGCAGCTTGGGGCGGGTGAACAGGGATGAGGCTTTCTTT
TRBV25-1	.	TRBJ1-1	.	CASSVGARDTEAFF	TGTGCCAGCAGTGTGGGGGCGCGGGACACTGAAGCTTTCTTT
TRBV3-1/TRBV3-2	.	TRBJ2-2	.	CASSQETRGTGELFF	TGTGCCAGCAGCCAAGAGACCCGGGGGACCGGGGAGCTGTTTTTT
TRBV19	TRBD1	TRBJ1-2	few	CASSMAGTGLTGYGYTF	TGTGCCAGTAGTATGGCCGGGACAGGCTTAACCGGCTATGGCTACACCTTC
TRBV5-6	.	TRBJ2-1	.	CASGTGYNEQFF	TGTGCCAGCGGCACAGGGTACAATGAGCAGTTCTTC
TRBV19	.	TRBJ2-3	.	CATGGYTDTQYF	TGTGCCACAGGGGGGTACACAGATACGCAGTATTTT
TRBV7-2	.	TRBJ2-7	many	CASSFLYEQYF	TGTGCCAGCAGCTTTCTGTACGAGCAGTACTTC
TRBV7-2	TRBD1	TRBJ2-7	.	CASTLQGAQYEQYF	TGTGCCAGCACCCTACAGGGGGCGCAGTACGAGCAGTACTTC
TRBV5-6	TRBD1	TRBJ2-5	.	CASSSPERGLETQYF	TGTGCCAGCAGCTCGCCCGAGAGGGGGCTAGAGACCCAGTACTTC
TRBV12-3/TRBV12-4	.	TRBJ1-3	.	CASRGGAGNTIYF	TGTGCCAGTCGAGGGGGGGCTGGAAACACCATATATTTT
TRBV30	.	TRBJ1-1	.	CAWERRGWGRGIPEAFF	TGTGCCTGGGAAAGGAGAGGTTGGGGTCGGGGAATTCCTGAAGCTTTCTTT
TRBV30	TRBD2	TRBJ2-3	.	CAWSARTSFTDTQYF	TGTGCCTGGAGTGCCCGGACTAGCTTCACAGATACGCAGTATTTT
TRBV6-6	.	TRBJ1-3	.	CASSSITESSGNTIYF	TGTGCCAGCAGTTCTATCACAGAGAGCTCTGGAAACACCATATATTTT
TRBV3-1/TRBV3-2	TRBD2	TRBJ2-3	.	CASSSLRGAGTDTQYF	TGTGCCAGCAGCTCGTTGCGGGGGGCAGGGACAGATACGCAGTATTTT
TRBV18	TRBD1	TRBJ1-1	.	CASSGQGGSTEAFF	TGTGCCAGCTCGGGACAGGGGGGAAGTACTGAAGCTTTCTTT
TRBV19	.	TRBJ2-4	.	CASKWAAGGF	TGTGCCAGTAAATGGGCCGCCGGGGGTTTC
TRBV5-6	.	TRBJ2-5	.	CASSFLRVQETQYF	TGTGCCAGCAGCTTTCTACGGGTCCAAGAGACCCAGTACTTC
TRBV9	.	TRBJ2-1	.	CASSPGAQSSYNEQFF	TGTGCCAGCAGCCCCGGAGCCCAGAGCTCCTACAATGAGCAGTTCTTC
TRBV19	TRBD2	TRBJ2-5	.	CASSISARGAGGLQETQYF	TGTGCCAGTAGTATCTCGGCCCGAGGAGCGGGGGGACTCCAAGAGACCCAGTACTTC
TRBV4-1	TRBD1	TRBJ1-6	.	CASSQTPVSGGNSPLHF	TGCGCCAGCAGCCAAACTCCAGTATCAGGGGGGAATTCACCCCTCCACTTT
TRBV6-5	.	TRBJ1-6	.	CASRVDRPLHF	TGTGCCAGCAGGGTTGACAGGCCCCTCCACTTT
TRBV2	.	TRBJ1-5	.	CASSEASRSGGNQPQHF	TGTGCCAGCAGTGAGGCGAGTAGGTCGGGTGGCAATCAGCCCCAGCATTTT
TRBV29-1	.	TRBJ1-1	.	CSGGNTEAFF	TGCTCGGGGGGAAACACTGAAGCTTTCTTT
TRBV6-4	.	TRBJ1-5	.	CASSAGDNQPQHF	TGTGCCAGCAGTGCAGGGGACAATCAGCCCCAGCATTTT
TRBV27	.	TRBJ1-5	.	CASSSGSRDIRQPQHF	TGTGCCAGCTCCTCTGGGAGCCGAGATATTAGGCAGCCCCAGCATTTT